This TCR beta chain was found in a study of shared clonotypes between healthy human individuals. With respect to this clone: Antigen specificity is unknown.

The material for each subset, its genomic DNA, was split evenly across several immunoSEQ plates. Sequencing used immunoSEQ multiplex PCR; TCRdb keeps in-frame clones, though not all of them. The table shows 600,000 or so clones, with approximately 95% occurring only once. Findings and limits, study-wide: Depth of sequencing was expected to influence donor clonotype sharing.

It was CD45RO-negative cells, positively selected for CCR7, that made up naive CD8 cells, with terminally differentiated effector memory CD45RA+ cells excluded. The CDR3 runs 15 residues. The V gene lost 0 bases and the J gene lost 1 base, with 11 bases spanning the gap. The germline gives CDR1 SGHRS, CDR2 YFSETQ. The gene calls are TRBV5-1 and TRBJ2-7, with D perhaps matching TRBD1 (6 bases). Input material: naive CD8+ T cells sorted from blood. The source of this sequence is a woman aged 25 to 45 in good health. The CDR3 nucleotides are TGCGCCAGCAGCTTGGTTTCAGGGGAGTCCTACGAGCAGTACTTC. The encoded protein is CASSLVSGESYEQYF.